The entry that follows covers one TCR beta chain sequence. Which antigen it targets is not known. No much larger clone exists at a distance of one base, and base qualities are not known. This record comes from a study of blood T cells in healthy people across ages (dated by TCRdb to about 2015). Background on the whole study: In model experiments, template switching captured roughly one uniquely barcoded TCR beta cDNA molecule for every two T cells. Four age groups were formed from the donors: young (average 16 years), middle-aged (less than 40), aged (roughly 56) and long-lived (less than 85). The study analyzed two additional independent replicas of 1 million unique cDNA reads from the same blood draw for two donors, one aged 18 to 29 and one aged 80 or older. Donors of different ages were randomly distributed across sequencing lanes to avoid experimental bias. Using deep sequencing normalized with unique cDNA molecular identifiers, the study measured how TCR beta repertoire diversity changes with age. Results the study describes overall, beyond this receptor: Since profiling was done on bulk unsorted PBMCs, naive and antigen-experienced compartments could not be conclusively compared. Estimates of total diversity from one million sequenced T cells were regarded as lower bounds and underestimates. Observed TCR beta diversity per million T cells fell roughly linearly with age, and a significant reduction was already apparent by age roughly 40. There was a strong correlation between observed TCR beta diversity and the percentage of naive T cells measured by flow cytometry. Compared with the aged group, more naive CD4+ T cells, fewer expanded clones and increased TCR diversity were shown by the long-lived group, suggesting age selection. Because donor CMV infection status was unknown, age-related changes in expanded clonotypes were potentially confounded.

Library preparation used 5' RACE. Sequenced using an Illumina HiSeq 2500. A second PCR of roughly 7 to 12 cycles was run with a J-beta primer mix and a sample-barcoded 5' primer. Each TCR beta cDNA molecule received a unique molecular identifier from a template-switch 5' adaptor carrying 12 random nucleotides. At least 2.5 million CDR3-containing paired-end reads were obtained from each sample. All of the RNA was converted into first-strand cDNA using the Mint cDNA synthesis kit, with a TRBC-specific oligonucleotide serving as the primer. All cDNA was treated with uracil-DNA glycosylase and then went through a first 18-cycle PCR with the universal primers M1SS and BC2_uni_R. On the authors' methods: For normalization, 1 million high-quality reads, each with a distinct molecular identifier, were randomly selected from each sample. Instead of being binned into consensus sequences, reads with shared molecular identifiers were discarded. MiTCR, run with a Q25 quality threshold and the strictest error-elimination algorithm, handled CDR3 identification, clonotype clustering and error correction. A nonparametric unseen species model with Euler transformation was used to estimate a lower bound on total TCR beta diversity. TCRdb's own reprocessing of the public reads used fastp at Q25 and MiXCR and kept productive beta chains. Entries that share a CDR3 protein sequence are merged under the most common genes and DNA. These V and J calls derive from TCRdb rather than the authors' analysis. The sample contains 1.5 million to 2 million distinct CDR3 sequences, around 50% of them found a single time. Roughly 2% of the sample comes from the top ten.

The donors were some 36 Caucasian individuals from Russia, aged roughly 6 to 90 years, who were systemically healthy. Roughly 9 milliliters of peripheral blood were drawn from each donor into EDTA-treated Vacutainer tubes. Ficoll-Paque density-gradient centrifugation was used to isolate PBMCs, with at least 6 million per sample. Trizol reagent was used to extract total RNA from the PBMCs, yielding at least 6 micrograms per sample. For every donor, an aliquot of PBMCs went through flow cytometry to measure the percentages of naive CD45RAhigh/CD27high T cells. The TCR comes from a woman aged 40 to 55 in good health. The sequenced sample was blood.

The nucleotide sequence reads TGCAGTGCTCGGCGGACTGAAGCTTTCTTT. This is translated as CSARRTEAFF. The receptor chain draws on TRBV20-1 and TRBJ1-1; no D gene is confidently identified. Trimming costs V 5 bases and J 5 bases, and their ends lie 6 bases apart. The CDR3 holds 10 amino acids from the cysteine to the phenylalanine. Kept here is only the CDR3 DNA, which spans 30 bases and is read in frame from base 1. The germline V gene (reference sequence) provides CDR1 DFQATT and CDR2 SNEGSKA.